The 14 T cell receptor beta chains reported below all come from one sample, sequenced in a study of T cells after yellow fever vaccination. MiXCR was run by TCRdb on the 5' RACE reads, yielding one entry per CDR3 protein. The sample includes about 200,000 distinct CDR3 sequences, approximately 3.3% of them seen just once. The source was CD4+ T cells sorted from PBMCs, collected 10 days after the yellow fever booster vaccination. The receptors derive from a man aged 18 to 30 who received the YFV17D yellow fever vaccine.

This CDR3 reads CASSLVPVDSNQPQHF. CDR3 DNA: TGCGCCAGCAGCTTGGTGCCAGTCGATAGCAATCAGCCCCAGCATTTT. The rearrangement joins TRBV5-1 to TRBJ1-5; no definite D call. Germline loops: CDR1 SGHRS, CDR2 YFSETQ. The V end lost 0 bases, the J end lost 0 bases, and 10 bases lay between the germline ends. The CDR3 loop spans 16 amino acids.

The chain links TRBV7-2 to TRBJ2-5; the D is unclear. Germline V lookup: CDR1 SGHTA, CDR2 FQGNSA. CDR3 size: 13 residues. The germline V and J ends were trimmed by 4 bases and 4 bases, with 10 bases remaining between them. In nucleotides, the CDR3 is TGTGCCAGCAGCTCTGGCCCGGGAGAGACCCAGTACTTC. It codes for CASSSGPGETQYF.

This clonotype showed up many times. The chain couples TRBV12-3 or TRBV12-4 to TRBJ1-5, with TRBD1 matching 7 bases. CDR3 length: 17 residues. After removal of 6 bases from V and 0 bases from J, the junction contained 11 bases not matched to a gene. The CDR3 spells CASSRDRALYSNQPQHF. In DNA, the CDR3 is TGTGCCAGCAGCCGAGACAGGGCCCTCTATAGCAATCAGCCCCAGCATTTT.

This clonotype was recorded a few times. V usage is TRBV15 and J usage is TRBJ2-7, with D uncertain. The germline CDR1 and CDR2 sequences are LNHNV and YYDKDF (reference sequence). The CDR3 has 13 residues. Trimming cost V 1 base and J 7 bases, with 11 bases left between them. This CDR3 is CATSRVPAGEQYV. CDR3 DNA sequence: TGTGCCACCAGCAGAGTTCCCGCTGGAGAGCAGTACGTC.

The table lists this clonotype with a few counts. The chain joins TRBV20-1 to TRBJ1-1, with D uncertain. V was clipped by 2 bases and J by 7 bases, with 14 bases between them. This CDR3 is built from 13 residues. The germline CDR1 and CDR2 sequences are DFQATT and SNEGSKA (reference sequence). This CDR3 is CSARTPLAVEAFF. The CDR3 DNA is TGCAGTGCTAGAACCCCCTTAGCGGTTGAAGCTTTCTTT.

V and J are TRBV5-1 and TRBJ2-5, with 8 bases lining up with TRBD2. Germline CDR1 SGHRS, CDR2 YFSETQ. The V gene end was trimmed by 4 bases and the J gene end by 4 bases; junction bases not matched to a gene: 3. This CDR3 has 13 amino acids. Here the CDR3 reads CASSDGLAETQYF. CDR3 sequence (DNA): TGCGCCAGCAGCGACGGACTAGCAGAGACCCAGTACTTC.

This clonotype was found many times. The CDR3 coding sequence is TGTGCCAGCAGCCAAGGTCGCCTAGCGGGGGGGCCAAAGGATGAGCAGTTCTTC. Its translation is CASSQGRLAGGPKDEQFF. The V and J genes are TRBV3-1 and TRBJ2-1; TRBD2 matches 12 bases. J was trimmed by 8 bases and V by 1 base; bases with no gene match: 12. The germline V gene has CDR1 LGHDT and CDR2 YNNKEL (reference sequence). The CDR3 extends over 18 amino acids.

The chain links TRBV29-1 to TRBJ1-1; D remains ambiguous. CDR3 length: 13 amino acids. Between the trimmed V and J ends, which lost 1 base and 4 bases, there was a span of 10 bases. Germline assignment: CDR1 SQVTM and CDR2 ANQGSEA. Written as DNA, the CDR3 is TGCAGCGTTGAAGTCAGACTGAGCACTGAAGCTTTCTTT. The encoded protein is CSVEVRLSTEAFF.

The genes are TRBV14 and TRBJ2-3; 8 nucleotides line up with TRBD2. Germline V lookup: CDR1 SGHDN, CDR2 FVKESK. The trim removed 4 bases at V and 10 bases at J, leaving 13 bases unmatched. This CDR3 is 15 amino acids long. The CDR3 sequence: CASSRSGATRFAQYF. The DNA for the CDR3 is TGTGCCAGCAGCCGTAGCGGGGCCACCCGTTTTGCGCAGTATTTT.

The chain couples TRBV5-6 to TRBJ2-5; 7 positions agree with TRBD1. In germline, CDR1 is SGHDT, CDR2 YYEEEE. The J segment lost 4 bases and the V segment lost 1 base, leaving 7 bases of the junction unmatched. The CDR3 is 15 amino acids. In DNA form, the CDR3 reads TGTGCCAGCAGCTTGTACGCAGGGGGTGCAGAGACCCAGTACTTC. Amino acid sequence: CASSLYAGGAETQYF. Variable domain in full (rest from reference TRBV5-6 and TRBJ2-5): DAGVTQSPTHLIKTRGQQVTLRCSPKSGHDTVSWYQQALGQGPQFIFQYYEEEERQRGNFPDRFSGHQFPNYSSELNVNALLLGDSALYLCASSLYAGGAETQYFGPGTRLLVL.

The V gene is TRBV2, the J gene TRBJ2-5; 8 bases align to TRBD2. This CDR3 spans 15 amino acids. V lost 1 base and J lost 4; bases outside the gene matches: 5. Germline values: CDR1 SNHLY, CDR2 FYNNEI. The CDR3 loop reads CASSEDRAGGETQYF. In DNA, the CDR3 is TGTGCCAGCAGTGAAGACAGGGCGGGGGGAGAGACCCAGTACTTC. The variable domain in full, completed from reference TRBV2 and TRBJ2-5, reads EPEVTQTPSHQVTQMGQEVILRCVPISNHLYFYWYRQILGQKVEFLVSFYNNEISEKSEIFDDQFSVERPDGSNFTLKIRSTKLEDSAMYFCASSEDRAGGETQYFGPGTRLLVL.

This clonotype has ten or more counts. V and J are TRBV7-6 and TRBJ2-5, with D hard to call. Germline CDR1 reads SGHVS; CDR2 reads FNYEAQ. The CDR3 covers 12 residues. V was trimmed by 6 bases and J by 7 bases, leaving 12 bases between them. CDR3 residues: CASSHQLGTQYF. CDR3 nucleotide sequence: TGTGCCAGCAGTCACCAACTCGGGACCCAGTACTTC.

The table lists this clonotype with many counts. V gene TRBV7-9 combines with J gene TRBJ1-1; D is perhaps TRBD1 (5 bases). The CDR3 has 14 amino acids. Trimming removed 5 bases from V and 1 base from J, with 11 bases in between. The germline V gene has CDR1 SEHNR and CDR2 FQNEAQ (reference sequence). The CDR3 loop is CASSPRGGNTEAFF. The DNA for the CDR3 is TGTGCCAGCAGCCCAAGGGGAGGGAACACTGAAGCTTTCTTT.

V usage is TRBV15 and J usage is TRBJ2-1, with TRBD2 matching over 10 bases. The CDR3 length is 17 residues. Trimming took 3 bases from V and 0 from J; bases not matched to a gene: 5. The germline gives CDR1 LNHNV, CDR2 YYDKDF (reference sequence). The CDR3 spells CATSSVGLASSYNEQFF. Written as DNA, the CDR3 is TGTGCCACCAGCAGCGTGGGACTAGCGAGCTCCTACAATGAGCAGTTCTTC.